The clone carrying this T cell receptor (beta chain) was observed at least ten times. Its target is unknown. Per germline, CDR1 DFQATT and CDR2 SNEGSKA (reference sequence). The CDR3 extends over 18 amino acids. V trimming: 5 bases; J trimming: 13 bases; junction bases outside the gene matches: 26. This sample was taken from a study of CD8+CD57+ T cells in acquired aplastic anemia. Whole-study findings and limits: Controls did not differ significantly from patients in CD8+ Simpson's diversity. Between patients and controls, over 25 CD8+ CDR3 sequences were found in common.

The patients chosen for sequencing had shown expansion of CD8+CD57+ cells (detected by flow cytometry). The cohort consisted entirely of patients having severe acquired aplastic anemia. No therapy was given to patients before blood sampling. Genomic DNA, serving as template, underwent TCR beta VDJ and CDR3 profiling. TCRdb called the reads again in MiXCR, with one record for every CDR3 protein. The sample has about 250,000 distinct CDR3 sequences, roughly half seen once; the top ten hold 7% to 9.5%. The receptor's source is a human donor with aplastic anemia. The sample consisted of sorted CD4+, CD8+, or CD8+CD57+ T cells (not recorded which) from PBMCs. The rearrangement uses TRBV20-1 and TRBJ2-1; 10 bases align to TRBD2. The CDR3 here is CSAATAWGTSGIEEDQFF. CDR3 sequence (DNA): TGCAGTGCTGCAACCGCGTGGGGTACTAGCGGGATTGAGGAGGACCAGTTCTTC.